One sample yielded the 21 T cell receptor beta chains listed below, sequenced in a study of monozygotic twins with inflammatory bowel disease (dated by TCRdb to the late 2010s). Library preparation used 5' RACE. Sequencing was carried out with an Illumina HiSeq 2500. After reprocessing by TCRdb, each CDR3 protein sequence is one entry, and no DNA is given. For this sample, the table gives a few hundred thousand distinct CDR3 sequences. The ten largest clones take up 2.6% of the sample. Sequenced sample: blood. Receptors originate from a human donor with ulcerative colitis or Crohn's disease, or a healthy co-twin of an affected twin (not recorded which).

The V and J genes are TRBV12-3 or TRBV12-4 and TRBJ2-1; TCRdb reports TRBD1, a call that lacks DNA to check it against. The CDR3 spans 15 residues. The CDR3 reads CASSFAQGAHSEQFF.

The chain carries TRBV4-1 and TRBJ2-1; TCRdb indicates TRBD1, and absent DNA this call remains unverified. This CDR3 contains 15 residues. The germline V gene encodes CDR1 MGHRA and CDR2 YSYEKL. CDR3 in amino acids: CASSQAGQLSNEQFF.

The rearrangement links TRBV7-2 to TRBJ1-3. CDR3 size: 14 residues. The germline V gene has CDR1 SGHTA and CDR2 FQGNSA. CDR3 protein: CASSLAFSGNTIYF.

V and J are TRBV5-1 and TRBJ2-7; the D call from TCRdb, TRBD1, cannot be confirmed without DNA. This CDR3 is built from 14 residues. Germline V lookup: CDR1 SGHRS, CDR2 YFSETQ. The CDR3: CASAAEGALYEQYF.

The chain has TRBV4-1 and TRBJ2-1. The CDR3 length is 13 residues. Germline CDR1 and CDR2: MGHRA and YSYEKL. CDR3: CASSQETWNEQFF.

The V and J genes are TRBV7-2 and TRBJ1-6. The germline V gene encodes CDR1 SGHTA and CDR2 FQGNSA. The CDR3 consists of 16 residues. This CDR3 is CASSSQGGSYNSPLHF.

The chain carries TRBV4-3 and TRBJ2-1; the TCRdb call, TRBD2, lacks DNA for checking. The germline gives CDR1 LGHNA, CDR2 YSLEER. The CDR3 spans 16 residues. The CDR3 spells CASSQLQGLVGNEQFF.

The CDR3 sequence is CASSGRLAGANIQYF. The V gene is TRBV6-2 or TRBV6-3, the J gene TRBJ2-4; TCRdb indicates TRBD2, and absent DNA this call remains unverified. This CDR3 has 15 residues. The germline gives CDR1 MNHEY, CDR2 SVGEGT.

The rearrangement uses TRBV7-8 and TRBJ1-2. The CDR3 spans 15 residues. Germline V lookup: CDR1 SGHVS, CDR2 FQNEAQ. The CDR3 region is CASSLARPNLYGYTF.

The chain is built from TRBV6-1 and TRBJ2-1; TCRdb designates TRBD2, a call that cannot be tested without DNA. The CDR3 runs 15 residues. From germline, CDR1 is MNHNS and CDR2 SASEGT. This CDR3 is CASSLLAETRNEQFF.

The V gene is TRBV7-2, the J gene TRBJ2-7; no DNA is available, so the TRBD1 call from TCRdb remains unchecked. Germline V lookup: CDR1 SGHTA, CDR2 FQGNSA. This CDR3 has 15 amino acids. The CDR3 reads CASSRQGQVSYEQYF.

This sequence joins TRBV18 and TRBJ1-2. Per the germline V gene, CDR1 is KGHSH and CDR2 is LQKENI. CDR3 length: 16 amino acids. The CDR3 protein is CASSPQESSRADGYTF.

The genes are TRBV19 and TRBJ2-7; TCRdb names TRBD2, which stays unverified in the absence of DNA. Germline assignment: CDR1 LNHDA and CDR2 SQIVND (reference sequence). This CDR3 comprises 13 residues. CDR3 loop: CASSGLAGYEQYF.

CDR3 region: CASSQEGRGRETQYF. The J gene is TRBJ2-5, the V gene TRBV14; TCRdb's D call, TRBD1, is unchecked because there is no DNA. The germline V gene has CDR1 SGHDN and CDR2 FVKESK. The CDR3 is 15 amino acids.

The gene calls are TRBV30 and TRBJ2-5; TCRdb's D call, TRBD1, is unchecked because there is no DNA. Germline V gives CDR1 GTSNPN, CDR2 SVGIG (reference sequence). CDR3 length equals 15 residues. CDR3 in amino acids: CAWSVGNLRGETQYF.

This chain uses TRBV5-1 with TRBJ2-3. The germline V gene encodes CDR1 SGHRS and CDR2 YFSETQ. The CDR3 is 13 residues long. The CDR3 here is CASSSQATDTQYF. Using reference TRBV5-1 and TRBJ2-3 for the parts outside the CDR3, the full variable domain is KAGVTQTPRYLIKTRGQQVTLSCSPISGHRSVSWYQQTPGQGLQFLFEYFSETQRNKGNFPGRFSGRQFSNSRSEMNVSTLELGDSALYLCASSSQATDTQYFGPGTRLTVL.

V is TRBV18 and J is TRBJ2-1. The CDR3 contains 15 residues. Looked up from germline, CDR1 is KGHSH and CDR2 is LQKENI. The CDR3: CASSPPRGLYNEQFF.

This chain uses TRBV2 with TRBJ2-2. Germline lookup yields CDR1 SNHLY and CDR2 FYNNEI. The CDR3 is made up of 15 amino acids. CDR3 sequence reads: CASSPFTQYTGELFF.

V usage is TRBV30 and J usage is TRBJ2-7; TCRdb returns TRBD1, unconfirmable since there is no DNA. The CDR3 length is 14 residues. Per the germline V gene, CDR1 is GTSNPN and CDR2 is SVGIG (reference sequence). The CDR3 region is CAWSRGTGDYEQYF.

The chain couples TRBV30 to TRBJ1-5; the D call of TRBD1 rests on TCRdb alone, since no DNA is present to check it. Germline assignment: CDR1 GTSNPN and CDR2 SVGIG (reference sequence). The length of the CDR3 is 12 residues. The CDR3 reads CAWSTGIQPQHF.

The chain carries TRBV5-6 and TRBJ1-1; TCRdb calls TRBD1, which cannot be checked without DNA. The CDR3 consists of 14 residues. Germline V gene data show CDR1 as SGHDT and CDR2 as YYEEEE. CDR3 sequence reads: CASSSNRGDTEAFF.